The 5 T cell receptor beta chains reported below all come from one sample, sequenced in a study of cytomegalovirus exposure and HLA in healthy donors. Researchers ran the PCR with 60 Vbeta and 13 Jbeta primers. Measured with immunoSEQ multiplex PCR; TCRdb has only the in-frame clones, and not every one. The repertoire holds 100,000 or so clones, with around 80% as singletons. The source material was PBMCs. The source is a man aged 18-30 years in good health and CMV-seronegative.

The CDR3 coding sequence is TGTGCCAGCAGCCCCTCAGGAGGGCCCTACGAGCAGTACTTC. It encodes CASSPSGGPYEQYF. The chain couples TRBV11-2 to TRBJ2-7, with TRBD2 as a possible D gene (6 bases). CDR1 SGHAT and CDR2 FQNNGV come from the germline V gene. Trimming pared 5 bases from V and 2 bases from J, leaving 13 bases between. The CDR3 consists of 14 residues.

The V gene is TRBV10-3, the J gene TRBJ1-3; D might be TRBD1 (5 bases). Trimming took off 6 bases at V and 0 bases at J, with 12 bases between the two ends. The germline V gene has CDR1 ENHRY and CDR2 SYGVKD. The CDR3 runs 15 residues. Here the CDR3 reads CAISPQATSGNTIYF. CDR3 DNA sequence: TGTGCCATCAGCCCACAGGCGACCTCTGGAAACACCATATATTTT.

This chain connects TRBV6-4 to TRBJ2-3; 9 positions match TRBD2. J gave up 6 bases and V 2 bases, and 6 bases lay outside the gene matches. Germline values: CDR1 MRHNA, CDR2 SNTAGT. The CDR3 has 15 residues. As DNA, the CDR3 is TGTGCCAGCAGTGACACCGGGACTAGCTCGGATACGCAGTATTTT. Protein sequence: CASSDTGTSSDTQYF.

This clone occurred once. The chain is built from TRBV11-2 and TRBJ1-1; 9 bases align to TRBD1. V lost 1 base to trimming and J lost 11 bases; unmatched junction nucleotides: 5. CDR1 and CDR2 (germline): SGHAT, FQNNGV. This CDR3 contains 13 residues. DNA of the CDR3: TGTGCCAGCAGCTTAGTCCGGGACAGGGACGCTTTCTTT. Amino acid sequence: CASSLVRDRDAFF.

The chain uses TRBV7-3 and TRBJ2-1; TRBD2 matches at 8 bases. V trimming: 4 bases; J trimming: 0 bases; junction bases outside the gene matches: 2. In germline, CDR1 is SGHTA, CDR2 FQGTGA. The CDR3 loop spans 15 amino acids. CDR3 residues: CASSSRGDSYNEQFF. The CDR3 nucleotides read TGTGCCAGCAGCTCGCGGGGGGACTCCTACAATGAGCAGTTCTTC.